Listed below are T cell receptor beta chains from one sample, sequenced in a study of shared clonotypes between healthy human individuals. Assay: immunoSEQ multiplex PCR; the TCRdb copy retains only in-frame clones and omits some. The data contain under 200,000 clones, about 93% of them singletons. The source material was naive CD4+ T cells sorted from blood. These receptors were collected from a woman aged 25 to 39 in good health. Each CDR3 is given with its conserved first and last residue. Fields, in order: CDR3 DNA, CDR3 protein, clone size, D gene, J gene, V gene. The D gene is left open where the match is weak. Clone size, where shown, is once, few, many, or a class for clones that have expanded.

DNA: TGTGCCAGCAGCTTATTACTAGCGGGAACCCGGGAGCTGTTTTTT; CDR3: CASSLLLAGTRELFF; size: -; D: TRBD2; J: TRBJ2-2; V: TRBV11-2
DNA: TGTGCCAGCAGCGAGCCAGTCTCTGGGGCCAACGTCCTGACTTTC; CDR3: CASSEPVSGANVLTF; size: -; D: -; J: TRBJ2-6; V: TRBV7-9
DNA: TGCGCCAGCAGCCAAGTAGACTTCCAAGAGACCCAGTACTTC; CDR3: CASSQVDFQETQYF; size: -; D: -; J: TRBJ2-5; V: TRBV4-1
DNA: TGCGCCAGCAGCTCACTAGCGGCTGGGGCCAACGTCCTGACTTTC; CDR3: CASSSLAAGANVLTF; size: -; D: TRBD2; J: TRBJ2-6; V: TRBV5-1
DNA: TGTGCCAGCAGCGGTGTTAAGACCCGAAAGACCTATGGCTACACCTTC; CDR3: CASSGVKTRKTYGYTF; size: -; D: -; J: TRBJ1-2; V: TRBV7-8
DNA: TGTGCCAGCAGCTTAGCGCGGGGACGGAGCACTAGCACAGATACGCAGTATTTT; CDR3: CASSLARGRSTSTDTQYF; size: -; D: -; J: TRBJ2-3; V: TRBV7-2
DNA: TGCAGCACAGATACGCAGTATTTT; CDR3: CSTDTQYF; size: -; D: -; J: TRBJ2-3; V: TRBV29-1
DNA: TGTGCCAGCAGCACTCTTACCCTTAGCACAGATACGCAGTATTTT; CDR3: CASSTLTLSTDTQYF; size: -; D: -; J: TRBJ2-3; V: TRBV28
DNA: TGTGCCAGCAGCCGGCTGGCGGGGGGCGTGGAGACCCAGTACTTC; CDR3: CASSRLAGGVETQYF; size: once; D: TRBD2; J: TRBJ2-5; V: TRBV25-1
DNA: TGTGCCAGTAGTACTAGCGGGAGCTCCTACGAGCAGTACTTC; CDR3: CASSTSGSSYEQYF; size: -; D: TRBD2; J: TRBJ2-7; V: TRBV28
DNA: TGCGCCAGCAGGGCACTTAGGAGGGGCGAGACTGAAGCTTTCTTT; CDR3: CASRALRRGETEAFF; size: -; D: -; J: TRBJ1-1; V: TRBV5-1
DNA: TGTGCCTGGAGTACGGGGTATGCTGAAAAACTGTTTTTT; CDR3: CAWSTGYAEKLFF; size: -; D: -; J: TRBJ1-4; V: TRBV30
DNA: TGTGCCAGCAGTGAATCAGACCGGCAGCCCCAGCATTTT; CDR3: CASSESDRQPQHF; size: -; D: -; J: TRBJ1-5; V: TRBV6-1
DNA: TGTGCCACCACCCTTTCAGAGAGGGGATCCCATAGCAATCAGCCCCAGCATTTT; CDR3: CATTLSERGSHSNQPQHF; size: -; D: -; J: TRBJ1-5; V: TRBV19
DNA: TGTGCCAGCAGTCCCCTAGGAGCGGGGAGGCGCAATGAGCAGTTCTTC; CDR3: CASSPLGAGRRNEQFF; size: -; D: TRBD2; J: TRBJ2-1; V: TRBV6-6
DNA: TGTGCCAGCACCTCGACCCGTATAGGCGAAGCTTTCTTT; CDR3: CASTSTRIGEAFF; size: -; D: -; J: TRBJ1-1; V: TRBV6-5
DNA: TGTGCCAGCAGCATAGGAAATAGCAATCAGCCCCAGCATTTT; CDR3: CASSIGNSNQPQHF; size: once; D: -; J: TRBJ1-5; V: TRBV2
DNA: TGTGCCAGCAGTCGAACGACCGGGACAGGGGGCCACGAGCAGTACTTC; CDR3: CASSRTTGTGGHEQYF; size: -; D: TRBD1; J: TRBJ2-7; V: TRBV27
DNA: TGCAGCGGCGGGGACACCTTGGGCGAGCAGTACTTC; CDR3: CSGGDTLGEQYF; size: few; D: -; J: TRBJ2-7; V: TRBV29-1
DNA: TGTGCCAGCAGCTTAGTGGGTGAGCAGTACTTC; CDR3: CASSLVGEQYF; size: -; D: -; J: TRBJ2-7; V: TRBV7-8
DNA: TGTGCCAGTAGTACCTCGCGGGAGGGTTTTTACGAGCAGTACTTC; CDR3: CASSTSREGFYEQYF; size: -; D: TRBD2; J: TRBJ2-7; V: TRBV19